This T cell receptor (beta chain) was recovered during a study of cytomegalovirus exposure and HLA in healthy donors. Per the germline V gene, CDR1 is MGHDK and CDR2 is SYGVNS. The CDR3 consists of 15 residues. V shed 4 bases and J shed 4 bases, with 13 bases lying between them. This clone appeared a single time. The PCR made use of 60 Vbeta and 13 Jbeta primers. How the authors handled the data: There were about 80 million unique TCR beta chains by a later count, and some 12 million of them were shared. Repertoires were generated with immunoSEQ multiplex PCR, while TCRdb's copy carries only in-frame clones and drops some. From that table come the V and J calls and clone size; the DNA was used to work out D and trimming. Of under 200,000 clones listed, 60% to 80% are singletons.

The TCR sequence derives from a man between 50 and 59 years old in good health and CMV-seropositive. The chain joins TRBV25-1 to TRBJ2-2, with D possibly matching TRBD1 (6 bases). Sequences were obtained from PBMCs. CDR3 residues: CASSVTGSGTGELFF. The CDR3 coding sequence is TGTGCCAGCAGTGTAACAGGGTCGGGCACCGGGGAGCTGTTTTTT.